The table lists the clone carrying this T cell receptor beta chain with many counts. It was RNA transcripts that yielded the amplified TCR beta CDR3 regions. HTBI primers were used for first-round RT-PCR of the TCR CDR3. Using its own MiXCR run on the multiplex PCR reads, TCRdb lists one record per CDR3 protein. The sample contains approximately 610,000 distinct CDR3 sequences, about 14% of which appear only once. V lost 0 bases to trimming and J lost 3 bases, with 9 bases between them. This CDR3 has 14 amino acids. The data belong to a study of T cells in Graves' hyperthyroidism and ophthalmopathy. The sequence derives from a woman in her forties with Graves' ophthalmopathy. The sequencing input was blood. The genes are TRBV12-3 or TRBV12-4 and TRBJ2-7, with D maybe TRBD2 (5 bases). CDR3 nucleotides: TGTGCCAGCAGTTTAGCGGACCGGGGCTACGAGCAGTACTTC. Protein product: CASSLADRGYEQYF.